Following are 31 T cell receptor beta chains from one sample sequenced in a study of T-cell memory formation after mild COVID-19 (dated by TCRdb to the early 2020s). The method behind the library was 5' RACE. For sequencing, an Illumina NovaSeq 6000 was employed. Starting from the raw public reads, TCRdb applied fastp trimming at Q25, assembled clones with MiXCR and retained in-frame beta chains. Rows merge per CDR3 protein into single entries with the most common DNA and genes. The sample has hundreds of thousands of distinct CDR3 sequences on record, over 20% of them singletons. The ten largest clonotypes hold under 15% of the sample. Sequenced material: PBMCs or a T cell subset sorted from them (not recorded which). The receptors originated from an adult woman who had mild COVID-19 (a few samples of this study predate the infection). The sample titles of this study are shuffled in the database, so cell type and time point are left out; the donor was told from shared clones.

This clonotype was seen ten or more times. The rearrangement links TRBV11-2 to TRBJ2-7, with TRBD1 matching 8 bases. This CDR3 region has 16 residues. CDR1 and CDR2 from the germline V gene are SGHAT and FQNNGV. V was clipped by 5 bases and J by 0 bases; unmatched bases: 9. The chain's CDR3 is CASSTYRTGSSYEQYF. The CDR3 DNA reads as TGTGCCAGCAGCACCTACCGGACAGGGAGCTCCTACGAGCAGTACTTC.

This clonotype was counted a few times. The V gene is TRBV7-6, the J gene TRBJ2-3; 8 positions agree with TRBD2. Germline CDR1 is SGHVS and CDR2 is FNYEAQ. Trimming took 7 bases from V and 2 from J; bases not matched to a gene: 5. The CDR3 is made up of 14 amino acids. CDR3 nucleotide sequence: TGTGCCAGCACTTTAGCGGGGCACACAGATACGCAGTATTTT. Translating gives CASTLAGHTDTQYF. Full variable domain (remainder filled in from reference TRBV7-6 and TRBJ2-3): GAGVSQSPRYKVTKRGQDVALRCDPISGHVSLYWYRQALGQGPEFLTYFNYEAQQDKSGLPNDRFSAERPEGSISTLTIQRTEQRDSAMYRCASTLAGHTDTQYFGPGTRLTVL.

V is TRBV10-2 and J is TRBJ2-6; TRBD1 agrees at 7 bases. CDR3 length equals 16 residues. Germline loops: CDR1 WSHSY, CDR2 SAAADI. The J segment lost 0 bases and the V segment lost 10 bases, leaving 9 bases of the junction unmatched. In DNA form, the CDR3 reads TGCGCCACCGGGGACAGAGTCACCTCTGGGGCCAACGTCCTGACTTTC. Translated, it gives CATGDRVTSGANVLTF.

This clonotype was found many times. The J gene is TRBJ1-1, the V gene TRBV27; D call uncertain. CDR3 length: 15 residues. Looked up from germline, CDR1 is MNHEY and CDR2 is SMNVEV (reference sequence). Trimming removed 4 bases from V and 1 base from J, with 13 bases in between. The CDR3 spells CASSSQSAQNTEAFF. The CDR3 nucleotides read TGTGCCAGCAGTTCCCAGTCAGCCCAGAACACTGAAGCTTTCTTT.

Written as DNA, the CDR3 is TGTGCCAGCAGTACCTCTGGGACAGTGTACTATGGCTACACCTTC. This translates into CASSTSGTVYYGYTF. The gene calls are TRBV6-2 or TRBV6-3 and TRBJ1-2, with TRBD1 identical over 7 bases. The CDR3 length is 15 residues. Germline CDR1 reads MNHEY; CDR2 reads SVGEGT. Unmatched junction bases numbered 9, after V lost 5 bases and J lost 3 bases.

The chain uses TRBV5-1 and TRBJ2-7, with D possibly TRBD1 on 5 matching bases. CDR1 is SGHRS, CDR2 YFSETQ, per germline. The CDR3 length is 15 residues. V lost 2 bases to trimming and J lost 3 bases, with 15 bases between them. In nucleotides, the CDR3 is TGCGCCAGCAGCTTTTCCCCCAAGGACATCTACGAGCAGTACTTC. Its translation is CASSFSPKDIYEQYF.

This chain connects TRBV5-1 to TRBJ1-1, with 8 bases that match TRBD1. The germline CDR1 and CDR2 sequences are SGHRS and YFSETQ. The ends lost 3 bases at V and 1 base at J; junction bases unmatched: 2. The CDR3 sequence is 14 residues long. CDR3 protein: CASSSTGENTEAFF. As DNA, the CDR3 is TGCGCCAGCAGCTCGACAGGGGAGAACACTGAAGCTTTCTTT. Full variable domain (rest looked up from reference TRBV5-1 and TRBJ1-1): KAGVTQTPRYLIKTRGQQVTLSCSPISGHRSVSWYQQTPGQGLQFLFEYFSETQRNKGNFPGRFSGRQFSNSRSEMNVSTLELGDSALYLCASSSTGENTEAFFGQGTRLTVV.

The sample holds a few counts of this clonotype. The chain is built from TRBV20-1 and TRBJ2-2, with 7 bases aligning to TRBD1. The CDR3 totals 14 residues. J was trimmed by 1 base and V by 6 bases; bases with no gene match: 5. Per the germline V gene, CDR1 is DFQATT and CDR2 is SNEGSKA (reference sequence). The CDR3 protein is CSALRQGNTGELFF. The CDR3 DNA reads TGCAGTGCGCTCAGACAGGGGAACACCGGGGAGCTGTTTTTT.

This clonotype was recorded a few times. CDR3 DNA sequence: TGTGCCAGCAGCTTAGGCGGGCCCGAGCAGTACTTC. It yields the protein CASSLGGPEQYF. The rearrangement uses TRBV9 and TRBJ2-7; D might be TRBD2 (5 bases). The germline gives CDR1 SGDLS, CDR2 YYNGEE. The V end lost 4 bases, the J end lost 6 bases, and 11 bases lay between the germline ends. The CDR3 contains 12 residues. Together with reference TRBV9 and TRBJ2-7, the CDR3 gives the full variable domain: DSGVTQTPKHLITATGQRVTLRCSPRSGDLSVYWYQQSLDQGLQFLIQYYNGEERAKGNILERFSAQQFPDLHSELNLSSLELGDSALYFCASSLGGPEQYFGPGTRLTVT.

The chain links TRBV2 to TRBJ2-3; TRBD2 might be the D (7 bases). Germline V CDR1 and CDR2: SNHLY, FYNNEI. V lost 8 bases, J lost 2 bases, and 14 bases lay in between. CDR3 length equals 14 residues. As DNA, the CDR3 is TGTGCCAGCCCCGAGCGGGACAACACAGATACGCAGTATTTT. This encodes CASPERDNTDTQYF.

The chain couples TRBV3-1 to TRBJ1-6; perhaps TRBD1 as D (5 bases). Germline V lookup: CDR1 LGHDT, CDR2 YNNKEL (reference sequence). Between the trimmed V and J ends, which lost 0 bases and 7 bases, there was a span of 13 bases. The CDR3 length is 16 residues. The CDR3 spells CASSQDLQGTNSPLHF. The CDR3 nucleotides are TGTGCCAGCAGCCAAGATCTGCAGGGCACAAATTCACCCCTCCACTTT.

In its sample, this clonotype was seen a few times. V gene TRBV7-9 combines with J gene TRBJ2-3; D might be TRBD1 (5 bases). Between the trimmed V and J ends, which lost 2 bases and 9 bases, there was a span of 15 bases. The CDR3 length is 14 residues. Germline lookup yields CDR1 SEHNR and CDR2 FQNEAQ (reference sequence). CDR3: CASSLTIGVFTQYF. The CDR3 coding sequence is TGTGCCAGCAGCTTAACCATAGGGGTTTTCACGCAGTATTTT.

This clonotype was picked up a small number of times. Here the CDR3 DNA reads TGTGCCAGCAGCTTAATCAGGGCCAGGAGTTCAGATACGCAGTATTTT. It translates to CASSLIRARSSDTQYF. V usage is TRBV7-8 and J usage is TRBJ2-3; tentatively, D is TRBD1 (5 bases). The CDR3 covers 16 residues. CDR1 and CDR2 from the germline V gene are SGHVS and FQNEAQ. V was cut by 2 bases and J by 4 bases, with 16 bases left in between. Full variable domain (rest looked up from reference TRBV7-8 and TRBJ2-3): GAGVSQSPRYKVAKRGQDVALRCDPISGHVSLFWYQQALGQGPEFLTYFQNEAQLDKSGLPSDRFFAERPEGSVSTLKIQRTQQEDSAVYLCASSLIRARSSDTQYFGPGTRLTVL.

This clonotype showed up just a few times. Written as DNA, the CDR3 is TGCAGTGCCGCTGGACAGGGTAATCTCTACGAGCAGTACTTC. Translating gives CSAAGQGNLYEQYF. The chain employs TRBV20-1 and TRBJ2-7; 8 bases agree with TRBD1. Trimming removed 6 bases from V and 3 bases from J; junction bases left unmatched: 10. The germline V gene encodes CDR1 DFQATT and CDR2 SNEGSKA (reference sequence). This CDR3 is built from 14 residues.

Ten or more counts support this clonotype. This rearrangement joins TRBV7-9 to TRBJ2-3, with D possibly TRBD2 on 6 matching bases. This CDR3 has 12 residues. The germline V and J ends were trimmed by 4 bases and 5 bases, with 7 bases remaining between them. CDR1 SEHNR and CDR2 FQNEAQ come from the germline V gene (reference sequence). As DNA, the CDR3 is TGTGCCAGCAGCTCGGAGGGAGATACGCAGTATTTT. It encodes CASSSEGDTQYF.

This clonotype was observed a few times. The rearrangement uses TRBV7-8 and TRBJ2-5; 15 bases are a match to TRBD2. The CDR3 runs to 17 residues. Germline values: CDR1 SGHVS, CDR2 FQNEAQ. With 5 bases clipped from V and 2 bases from J, the junction kept 6 bases outside the gene matches. CDR3 sequence: CASSPGLAGGSQETQYF. The CDR3 DNA is TGTGCCAGCAGCCCAGGACTAGCGGGGGGGTCGCAAGAGACCCAGTACTTC.

This clonotype was counted only a few times. The chain uses TRBV7-8 and TRBJ2-7; 9 nucleotides agree with TRBD1. V trimming: 4 bases; J trimming: 5 bases; junction bases outside the gene matches: 9. This CDR3 contains 15 residues. CDR1 and CDR2 from the germline V gene are SGHVS and FQNEAQ. The CDR3 nucleotides are TGTGCCAGCAGCTCTTCCTACAGGGGGCCCGACGAGCAGTACTTC. This encodes CASSSSYRGPDEQYF.

This clonotype was picked up a small number of times. The rearrangement joins TRBV12-3 or TRBV12-4 to TRBJ2-7; the match to TRBD2 covers 10 bases. This CDR3 has 14 amino acids. With 7 bases clipped from V and 5 bases from J, the junction kept 8 bases outside the gene matches. The CDR3 region has the DNA TGTGCCAGCACCGTAGCGGGGGGATTCCACGAGCAGTACTTC. Its protein is CASTVAGGFHEQYF.

The chain is built from TRBV20-1 and TRBJ1-1, with D unresolved. The CDR3 has 10 amino acids. V was shortened by 3 bases and J by 6 bases, with 5 bases between the two germline ends. CDR1 and CDR2 from the germline V gene are DFQATT and SNEGSKA (reference sequence). CDR3 sequence reads: CSASFPEAFF. The CDR3 DNA sequence: TGCAGTGCTAGTTTCCCTGAAGCTTTCTTT.

The chain combines TRBV2 with TRBJ2-2, with D possibly matching TRBD2 (5 bases). CDR3 length equals 13 residues. The germline V and J ends were trimmed by 6 bases and 0 bases, with 5 bases remaining between them. Looked up from germline, CDR1 is SNHLY and CDR2 is FYNNEI. The CDR3 DNA sequence: TGTGCCAGCAGCGGGGCGAACACCGGGGAGCTGTTTTTT. It yields the protein CASSGANTGELFF.

Only one count was recorded for this clonotype. This chain joins TRBV28 and TRBJ2-1; perhaps TRBD2 as D (6 bases). Germline values: CDR1 MDHEN, CDR2 SYDVKM. The CDR3 spans 14 residues. V shed 10 bases and J shed 3 bases, with 16 bases lying between them. The DNA for the CDR3 is TGTGCCATTGAGTCCGGGAGCCACTACAATGAGCAGTTCTTC. It is translated as CAIESGSHYNEQFF.

In this sample, this clonotype turned up a few times. The CDR3, as DNA: TGCGCCAGCAGCCAAGCGTACAGGGGCTACGAGCAGTACTTC. It translates to CASSQAYRGYEQYF. The chain uses TRBV4-1 and TRBJ2-7; 7 bases align to TRBD1. Germline values: CDR1 MGHRA, CDR2 YSYEKL. V lost 1 base to trimming and J lost 3 bases; unmatched junction nucleotides: 3. The CDR3 extends over 14 amino acids.

The CDR3 protein is CASSSGGPGSTDTQYF. For the CDR3, the DNA is TGTGCCAGCAGCAGCGGGGGGCCAGGGAGCACAGATACGCAGTATTTT. The chain carries TRBV7-2 and TRBJ2-3, with 9 bases aligning to TRBD2. The CDR3 is 16 residues long. Germline CDR1 is SGHTA and CDR2 is FQGNSA. V shed 5 bases, J shed 0 bases, and the junction held 6 bases outside the gene matches.

The rearrangement links TRBV19 to TRBJ2-4; TRBD2 agrees at 8 bases. Trimming at V came to 1 base and at J to 7 bases, leaving 6 bases not matched to a gene. Germline CDR1 reads LNHDA; CDR2 reads SQIVND (reference sequence). This CDR3 has 15 residues. The CDR3 loop is CASSIAGGAANIQYF. CDR3 bases: TGTGCCAGTAGTATAGCGGGGGGGGCTGCGAACATTCAGTACTTC.

CDR3 loop: CASSLRASPENIQYF. DNA of the CDR3: TGCGCCAGCAGCTTGCGGGCCAGCCCCGAAAACATTCAGTACTTC. The chain employs TRBV5-1 and TRBJ2-4; D is unclear. Trimming pared 1 base from V and 5 bases from J, leaving 13 bases between. Looked up from germline, CDR1 is SGHRS and CDR2 is YFSETQ. This CDR3 comprises 15 residues.

This clonotype was counted ten times or more. The chain uses TRBV15 and TRBJ1-2, with D unclear. CDR1 is LNHNV, CDR2 YYDKDF, per germline (reference sequence). The CDR3 is made up of 13 amino acids. Trimming took off 3 bases at V and 3 bases at J, with 8 bases between the two ends. The CDR3 DNA reads TGTGCCACCAGCAGGAGCAGCTACTATGGCTACACCTTC. It yields the protein CATSRSSYYGYTF.

This clonotype came up a few times. The gene calls are TRBV4-1 and TRBJ1-1; D uncertain. The V gene's germline CDR1 is MGHRA and CDR2 YSYEKL. This CDR3 contains 15 residues. Trimming stripped 0 bases from V and 2 bases from J, with 10 bases between. The CDR3 coding sequence is TGCGCCAGCAGCCAAGAAGGCTGGAGCAACACTGAAGCTTTCTTT. Translating it yields CASSQEGWSNTEAFF.

The chain couples TRBV7-8 to TRBJ2-1; D is perhaps TRBD1 or TRBD2 (5 bases each). CDR1 and CDR2 from the germline V gene are SGHVS and FQNEAQ. V was shortened by 5 bases and J by 1 base, with 12 bases between the two germline ends. CDR3 length equals 15 residues. The CDR3 here is CASSRDRPSYNEQFF. The CDR3 coding sequence is TGTGCCAGCAGCCGGGACCGACCTTCCTACAATGAGCAGTTCTTC.

This clonotype showed up just a few times. The chain recombines TRBV30 with TRBJ2-7; TRBD1 or TRBD2 may be the D gene (5 bases each). Trimming removed 1 base from V and 0 bases from J, with 7 bases in between. Germline lookup yields CDR1 GTSNPN and CDR2 SVGIG (reference sequence). This CDR3 is 13 amino acids long. CDR3 nucleotides: TGTGCCTGGAGTGACGGGGCCTCCTACGAGCAGTACTTC. This sequence encodes CAWSDGASYEQYF.

This clonotype has more than one count but fewer than ten. The rearrangement uses TRBV7-8 and TRBJ2-2; 7 bases are shared with TRBD2. The V gene end was trimmed by 5 bases and the J gene end by 4 bases; junction bases not matched to a gene: 1. The CDR3 contains 13 residues. Germline CDR1 SGHVS, CDR2 FQNEAQ. CDR3 in amino acids: CASSERGTGELFF. CDR3 DNA sequence: TGTGCCAGCAGCGAGCGGGGCACCGGGGAGCTGTTTTTT.

V and J are TRBV5-6 and TRBJ2-5; no clear D gene. The V end lost 2 bases, the J end lost 2 bases, and 13 bases lay between the germline ends. CDR1 SGHDT and CDR2 YYEEEE come from the germline V gene. CDR3 length: 15 amino acids. The CDR3 sequence: CASSFALRYQETQYF. CDR3 coding DNA: TGTGCCAGCAGCTTCGCCTTAAGGTATCAAGAGACCCAGTACTTC.